The T cell receptor (beta chain) described here comes from a study of T-cell reconstitution after alpha-beta-depleted transplantation in children. With V trimmed by 3 bases and J by 7 bases, 6 bases remained unmatched. The germline gives CDR1 DFQATT, CDR2 SNEGSKA (reference sequence). The length of the CDR3 is 13 residues. A library of TCRbeta sequences, prepared with unique molecular identifiers, was generated. MiXCR, run by TCRdb on the PCR reads, gives a single entry per CDR3 protein. The profile shows about 100,000 distinct CDR3 sequences, approximately 5.4% of them singletons. The receptor was derived from a female patient aged 2-10 years who had a stem cell transplant for Fanconi anemia, so the T cells may come from the graft donor. This chain connects TRBV20-1 to TRBJ1-1; 9 positions match TRBD1. The sequences come from PBMCs, mostly from graft donor cells, collected 60 days after TCRalphabeta/CD19-depleted stem cell transplant. Here the CDR3 DNA reads TGCAGTGCTAGGACTCCGACAGGGGGTGAAGCTTTCTTT. Protein sequence: CSARTPTGGEAFF.